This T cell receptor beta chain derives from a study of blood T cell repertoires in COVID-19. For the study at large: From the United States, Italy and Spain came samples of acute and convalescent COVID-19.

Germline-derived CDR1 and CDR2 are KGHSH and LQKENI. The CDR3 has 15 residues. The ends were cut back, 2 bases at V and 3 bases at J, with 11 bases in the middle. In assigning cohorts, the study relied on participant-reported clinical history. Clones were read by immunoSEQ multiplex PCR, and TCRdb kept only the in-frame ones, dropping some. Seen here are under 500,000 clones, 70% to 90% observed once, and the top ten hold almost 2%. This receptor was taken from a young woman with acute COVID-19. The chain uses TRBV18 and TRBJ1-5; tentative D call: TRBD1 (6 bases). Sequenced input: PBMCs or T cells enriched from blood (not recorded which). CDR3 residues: CASSPGTGTNQPQHF. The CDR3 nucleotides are TGTGCCAGCTCACCAGGTACAGGGACCAATCAGCCCCAGCATTTT.